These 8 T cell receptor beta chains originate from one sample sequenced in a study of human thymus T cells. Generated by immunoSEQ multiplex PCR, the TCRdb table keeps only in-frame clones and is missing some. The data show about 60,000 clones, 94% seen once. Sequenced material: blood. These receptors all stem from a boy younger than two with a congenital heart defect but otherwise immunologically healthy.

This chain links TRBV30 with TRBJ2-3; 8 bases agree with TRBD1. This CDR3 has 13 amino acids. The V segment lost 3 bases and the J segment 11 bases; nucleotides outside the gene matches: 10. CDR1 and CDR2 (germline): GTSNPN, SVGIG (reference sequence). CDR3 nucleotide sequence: TGTGCCTGGAGCAACCCCGGAGACAGGGGGCAGTATTTT. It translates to CAWSNPGDRGQYF.

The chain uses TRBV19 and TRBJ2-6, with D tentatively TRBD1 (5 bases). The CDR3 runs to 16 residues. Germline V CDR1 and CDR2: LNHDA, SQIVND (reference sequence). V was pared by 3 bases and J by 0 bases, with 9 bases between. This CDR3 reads CASSMVRVSGANVLTF. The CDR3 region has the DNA TGTGCCAGTAGTATGGTCAGGGTCTCTGGGGCCAACGTCCTGACTTTC.

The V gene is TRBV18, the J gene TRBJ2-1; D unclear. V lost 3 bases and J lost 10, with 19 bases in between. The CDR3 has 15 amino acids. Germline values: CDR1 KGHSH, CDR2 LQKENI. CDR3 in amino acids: CASSPGLGDAGEQFF. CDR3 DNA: TGTGCCAGCTCACCTGGCTTGGGCGATGCTGGAGAGCAGTTCTTC. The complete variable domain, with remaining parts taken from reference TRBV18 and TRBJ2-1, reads NAGVMQNPRHLVRRRGQEARLRCSPMKGHSHVYWYRQLPEEGLKFMVYLQKENIIDESGMPKERFSAEFPKEGPSILRIQQVVRGDSAAYFCASSPGLGDAGEQFFGPGTRLTVL.

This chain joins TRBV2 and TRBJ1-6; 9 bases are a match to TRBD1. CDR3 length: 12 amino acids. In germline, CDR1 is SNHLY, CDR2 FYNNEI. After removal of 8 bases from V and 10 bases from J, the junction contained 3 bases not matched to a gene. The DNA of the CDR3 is TGTGCCAGCGGGACAGGGAACTCACCCCTCCACTTT. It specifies CASGTGNSPLHF.

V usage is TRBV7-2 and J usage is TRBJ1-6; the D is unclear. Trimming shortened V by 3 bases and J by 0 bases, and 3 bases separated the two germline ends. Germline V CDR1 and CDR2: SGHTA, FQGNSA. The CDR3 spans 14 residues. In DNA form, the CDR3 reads TGTGCCAGCAGCTTTGCCTCCTATAATTCACCCCTCCACTTT. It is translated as CASSFASYNSPLHF.

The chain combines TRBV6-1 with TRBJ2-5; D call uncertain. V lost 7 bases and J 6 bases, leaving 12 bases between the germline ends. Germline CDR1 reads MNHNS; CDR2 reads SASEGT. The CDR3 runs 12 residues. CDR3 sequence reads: CASTGGIKTQYF. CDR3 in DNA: TGTGCCAGCACGGGTGGGATTAAGACCCAGTACTTC.

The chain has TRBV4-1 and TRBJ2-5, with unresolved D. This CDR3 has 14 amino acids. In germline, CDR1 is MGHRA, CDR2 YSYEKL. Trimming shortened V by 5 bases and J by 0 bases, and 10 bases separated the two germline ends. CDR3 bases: TGCGCCAGCAGCTCCCGGGCGAACCAAGAGACCCAGTACTTC. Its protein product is CASSSRANQETQYF.

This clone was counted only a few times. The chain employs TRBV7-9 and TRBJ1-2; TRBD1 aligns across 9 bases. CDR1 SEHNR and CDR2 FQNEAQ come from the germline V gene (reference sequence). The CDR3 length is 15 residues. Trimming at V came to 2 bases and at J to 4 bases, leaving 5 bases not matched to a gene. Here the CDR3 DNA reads TGTGCCAGCAGCTTATGGGACAGGGAGGTCTATGGCTACACCTTC. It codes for CASSLWDREVYGYTF.